This T cell receptor beta chain was profiled in a study of spatial heterogeneity in lung cancer. Study summary: Tumor-region TCR transcript counts correlated strongly with a T cell module score from matched bulk RNA-seq.

CDR3 size: 10 residues. CDR1 and CDR2 from the germline V gene are DFQATT and SNEGSKA (reference sequence). V lost 5 bases and J lost 9, with 8 bases in between. TCRdb redid the calling of the 5' RACE reads with MiXCR, one entry per CDR3 protein. Of almost 7,500 distinct CDR3 sequences listed, around 10% are singletons. Study-level points and caveats: Tumor mutation count correlated with how many alpha and beta TCRs expanded intratumorally. Tumor T cell coverage was estimated at around 7% for alpha and more than 11% for beta chains.

Time point noted: sample taken at primary tumor resection. Donation came from some 73 patients with untreated early-stage non-small cell lung cancer. No cell sorting; template was whole RNA from tumor, lung tissue or PBMC. In its sample, this clonotype is medium-sized. Its target is not known. This chain links TRBV20-1 with TRBJ2-1; D uncertain. The sample here was lung tumor tissue, taken at surgery. The TCR comes from a female donor with early-stage non-small cell lung cancer. In DNA, the CDR3 is TGCAGTGCTGGCAGGCCTGAGCAGTTCTTC. Its translation: CSAGRPEQFF.